These T cell receptor beta chains were read from a single sample in a study of type 1 regulatory T cells. TCRdb itself ran the reads through MiXCR, one entry per CDR3 protein. The sample has 75,000 to 100,000 distinct CDR3 sequences; roughly a third are singletons. Input material: CD4+ T cells, either the whole sample or a sorted fraction (not recorded which). These receptor sequences come from a human donor in good health. Both conserved end residues are part of each CDR3. D genes are given only for firm matches. Size is omitted from some rows. Given values are once, few, many or a class for expanded clones.

V gene,clone size,J gene,D gene,CDR3 protein,CDR3 DNA
TRBV5-1,.,TRBJ2-5,.,CASSLGDNQETQYF,TGCGCCAGCAGCCTGGGGGACAACCAAGAGACCCAGTACTTC
TRBV7-9,.,TRBJ1-1,TRBD1,CASSAWDSRQMNTEAFF,TGTGCCAGCAGCGCATGGGACAGCCGCCAAATGAACACTGAAGCTTTCTTT
TRBV7-2,.,TRBJ2-5,.,CASSRAKTGSQETQYF,TGTGCCAGCAGCCGAGCGAAAACAGGGAGTCAAGAGACCCAGTACTTC
TRBV3-1,.,TRBJ2-3,TRBD2,CASSPRTSGSPDTQYF,TGTGCCAGCAGCCCCCGGACTAGCGGGAGTCCAGATACGCAGTATTTT
TRBV20-1,.,TRBJ1-6,TRBD1,CSASNRGVNSPLHF,TGCAGTGCTAGTAACAGGGGGGTGAATTCACCCCTCCACTTT
TRBV30,once,TRBJ2-2,.,CAWSVVNTGELFF,TGTGCCTGGAGTGTGGTGAACACCGGGGAGCTGTTTTTT
TRBV30,.,TRBJ2-4,.,CAWSGTQKNIQYF,TGTGCCTGGAGTGGGACCCAAAAAAACATTCAGTACTTC
TRBV5-1,few,TRBJ1-3,.,CASSSGTYSGNTIYF,TGCGCCAGCAGTTCAGGAACCTACTCTGGAAACACCATATATTTT
TRBV5-1,few,TRBJ2-7,TRBD2,CASTLTETSGGSYEQYF,TGCGCCAGCACCTTAACGGAGACTAGCGGAGGGTCCTACGAGCAGTACTTC
TRBV20-1,.,TRBJ2-7,.,CSASRQAEAYEQYF,TGCAGTGCTAGTAGGCAAGCGGAAGCCTACGAGCAGTACTTC
TRBV20-1,many,TRBJ2-1,.,CSALERAVSYNEQFF,TGCAGTGCTCTAGAGAGGGCGGTCTCCTACAATGAGCAGTTCTTC
TRBV12-3/TRBV12-4,.,TRBJ2-7,.,CASSRGRRQDPYEQYF,TGTGCCAGCAGCCGAGGACGAAGACAGGATCCCTACGAGCAGTACTTC
TRBV2,.,TRBJ2-5,TRBD1,CASSGVGQQETQYF,TGTGCCAGCAGTGGCGTGGGACAGCAAGAGACCCAGTACTTC
TRBV19,few,TRBJ2-1,.,CASSLSFNNEQFF,TGTGCCAGTAGTCTCTCCTTTAACAATGAGCAGTTCTTC
TRBV5-1,few,TRBJ2-5,TRBD2,CASSLASRGGGETQYF,TGCGCCAGCAGCTTGGCCAGTCGGGGCGGGGGAGAGACCCAGTACTTC
TRBV6-6,.,TRBJ2-7,TRBD1,CASSSGTGDSGEQYF,TGTGCCAGCAGTTCCGGGACAGGGGATTCGGGCGAGCAGTACTTC
TRBV7-9,few,TRBJ2-7,TRBD1,CASSVRQGPYEQYF,TGTGCCAGCAGCGTAAGACAGGGCCCTTACGAGCAGTACTTC
TRBV7-3,.,TRBJ2-3,.,CASSLKLVGSQYF,TGTGCCAGCAGCTTAAAGCTAGTCGGATCGCAGTATTTT
TRBV6-5,.,TRBJ1-6,TRBD1,CASKNTGVSPLHF,TGTGCCAGCAAAAACACAGGGGTTTCACCCCTCCACTTT
TRBV23-1,.,TRBJ1-1,.,CASSQCLNTEAFF,TGCGCCAGCAGTCAGTGTCTGAACACTGAAGCTTTCTTT
TRBV12-3/TRBV12-4,few,TRBJ2-1,TRBD2,CASTPTSGSNEQFF,TGTGCCAGCACCCCGACTAGCGGGAGCAATGAGCAGTTCTTC
TRBV28,few,TRBJ2-3,TRBD2,CASSFLTSGTDTQYF,TGTGCCAGCAGTTTCTTGACTAGCGGCACAGATACGCAGTATTTT
TRBV5-1,few,TRBJ2-2,TRBD2,CASSPGGSGRAELFF,TGCGCCAGCAGTCCCGGCGGTAGCGGGAGAGCGGAGCTGTTTTTT
TRBV20-1,few,TRBJ1-1,TRBD1,CSARSQGANTEAFF,TGCAGTGCTAGATCTCAGGGGGCGAACACTGAAGCTTTCTTT
TRBV5-4,few,TRBJ2-1,TRBD1,CASSSRDRLNNEQFF,TGTGCCAGCAGTTCCCGGGACAGGTTGAACAATGAGCAGTTCTTC
TRBV20-1,.,TRBJ2-1,TRBD2,CSANSGSGSYNEQFF,TGCAGTGCAAATAGCGGGAGTGGCTCCTACAATGAGCAGTTCTTC
TRBV28,few,TRBJ2-7,.,CASSSGVGGYEQYF,TGTGCCAGCAGTTCAGGGGTTGGCGGCTACGAGCAGTACTTC
TRBV6-6,.,TRBJ2-7,TRBD1,CASSVGTGGSYEQYF,TGTGCCAGCAGCGTCGGGACAGGCGGCTCCTACGAGCAGTACTTC
TRBV7-9,few,TRBJ2-7,.,CASSLLGASVTYEQYF,TGTGCCAGCAGCTTATTAGGGGCTAGCGTTACCTACGAGCAGTACTTC
TRBV29-1,few,TRBJ2-2,TRBD1,CSVWDREDTGELFF,TGCAGCGTCTGGGACAGGGAAGACACCGGGGAGCTGTTTTTT
TRBV5-5,few,TRBJ1-4,.,CASSLVWAEKLFF,TGTGCCAGCAGCTTGGTATGGGCCGAAAAACTGTTTTTT
TRBV29-1,.,TRBJ1-4,TRBD1,CSVPGQTNEKLFF,TGCAGCGTTCCGGGACAGACTAATGAAAAACTGTTTTTT
TRBV4-2,.,TRBJ2-1,TRBD2,CASSQAGTSGRAVNEQFF,TGTGCCAGCAGCCAAGCGGGGACTAGCGGGAGGGCCGTCAATGAGCAGTTCTTC
TRBV20-1,.,TRBJ1-5,.,CSARDARGNQPRHF,TGCAGTGCTAGGGATGCTAGGGGCAATCAGCCCCGGCATTTT
TRBV3-1,.,TRBJ2-7,.,CASSQTTGKGYEQYF,TGTGCCAGCAGCCAGACCACAGGGAAGGGCTACGAGCAGTACTTC
TRBV25-1,.,TRBJ2-2,.,CASSARLVSGELFF,TGTGCCAGCAGTGCCCGACTAGTATCCGGGGAGCTGTTTTTT
TRBV29-1,.,TRBJ2-5,.,CSVEERFGETQYF,TGCAGCGTTGAAGAGAGATTCGGAGAGACCCAGTACTTC
TRBV7-3,.,TRBJ2-3,TRBD1,CASSPLGTDNTDTQYF,TGTGCCAGCAGCCCCCTCGGGACAGACAACACAGATACGCAGTATTTT
TRBV5-1,few,TRBJ1-6,.,CASSEVQGGSPLHF,TGCGCCAGCAGTGAAGTACAGGGCGGATCACCCCTCCACTTT
TRBV7-2,few,TRBJ2-1,.,CASSLVSYNEQFF,TGTGCCAGCAGTTTAGTCTCCTACAATGAGCAGTTCTTC
TRBV10-1,few,TRBJ2-2,.,CASRSGLLTGELFF,TGCGCCAGCAGATCGGGACTTCTCACCGGGGAGCTGTTTTTT
TRBV29-1,.,TRBJ1-4,.,CSVFTNEKLFF,TGCAGCGTGTTTACAAATGAAAAACTGTTTTTT
TRBV7-2,few,TRBJ2-5,.,CASSVNQETQYF,TGTGCCAGCAGCGTGAACCAAGAGACCCAGTACTTC
TRBV6-6,few,TRBJ2-1,TRBD2,CASSYFREVYNEQFF,TGTGCCAGCAGTTACTTCCGGGAGGTCTACAATGAGCAGTTCTTC